Below are 19 T cell receptor beta chains sequenced from a single sample in a study of cytomegalovirus exposure and HLA in healthy donors. PCR employed 60 Vbeta and 13 Jbeta primers. Using immunoSEQ multiplex PCR, the repertoire was profiled, and TCRdb retains in-frame clones only, with some absent. This sample carries over 130,000 clones, 70% to 90% of them seen once, and the ten largest clones take 2% to 2.5%. The sample was PBMCs. The source of these receptors is a man aged 45-65 years in good health and CMV-seronegative.

This clone was recorded once. J is TRBJ2-1 and V is TRBV11-3; 8 positions match TRBD1. Germline CDR1 is SGHNT and CDR2 is YENEEA. This CDR3 is 14 amino acids long. The V segment lost 5 bases and the J segment 6 bases; nucleotides outside the gene matches: 6. The CDR3, as DNA: TGTGCCAGCAGCGCAACTACAGGGGGCAATGAGCAGTTCTTC. Amino acid sequence: CASSATTGGNEQFF.

The CDR3 DNA is TGTGCCAGCAGCTTACGCGGGGGAGGGCAAGAGACCCAGTACTTC. It encodes CASSLRGGGQETQYF. The V and J genes are TRBV7-2 and TRBJ2-5; 7 bases align to TRBD2. The CDR3 is made up of 15 amino acids. CDR1 is SGHTA, CDR2 FQGNSA, per germline. V shed 2 bases, J shed 2 bases, and the junction held 5 bases outside the gene matches.

The chain recombines TRBV6-5 with TRBJ2-7, with 10 bases matching TRBD2. Losses at the gene ends were 8 bases for V and 1 base for J; bases not matched to a gene: 8. Germline lookup yields CDR1 MNHEY and CDR2 SVGAGI. This CDR3 spans 15 amino acids. The CDR3 sequence: CASRLAGGGSYEQYF. CDR3 nucleotides: TGTGCCAGCCGGTTAGCGGGGGGCGGTTCCTACGAGCAGTACTTC.

This clone was picked up one time. V is TRBV19 and J is TRBJ1-4, with 7 nucleotides matching TRBD1. The length of the CDR3 is 15 residues. Trimming cost V 3 bases and J 5 bases; bases outside gene matches: 6. CDR1 is LNHDA, CDR2 SQIVND, per germline (reference sequence). CDR3 sequence (DNA): TGTGCCAGTAGTATTGGGGGACAGATCAATGAAAAACTGTTTTTT. Translation: CASSIGGQINEKLFF. The whole variable domain, filled in from reference TRBV19 and TRBJ1-4, reads DGGITQSPKYLFRKEGQNVTLSCEQNLNHDAMYWYRQDPGQGLRLIYYSQIVNDFQKGDIAEGYSVSREKKESFPLTVTSAQKNPTAFYLCASSIGGQINEKLFFGSGTQLSVL.

The CDR3 region is CASSEGQGTDTQYF. In nucleotides, the CDR3 is TGTGCCAGCAGTGAGGGCCAGGGCACAGATACGCAGTATTTT. The rearrangement joins TRBV9 to TRBJ2-3, with D possibly TRBD2 on 5 matching bases. V was pared by 5 bases and J by 1 base, with 11 bases between. This CDR3 has 14 residues. The germline V gene encodes CDR1 SGDLS and CDR2 YYNGEE.

CDR3 DNA: TGTGCCAGCAGTTCTCCGACAGGGGGCCGTTACGAGCAGTACTTC. Translation: CASSSPTGGRYEQYF. V and J are TRBV6-6 and TRBJ2-7, with 10 positions matching TRBD1. With 4 bases clipped from V and 4 bases from J, the junction kept 7 bases outside the gene matches. Per germline, CDR1 MNHNY and CDR2 SVGAGI (reference sequence). CDR3 length: 15 residues.

CDR3 region: CASSGGGLKNIQYF. CDR3 DNA: TGTGCCAGTAGCGGGGGGGGACTCAAAAACATTCAGTACTTC. The genes are TRBV6-1 and TRBJ2-4, with 11 bases aligning to TRBD2. The CDR3 covers 14 residues. Germline assignment: CDR1 MNHNS and CDR2 SASEGT. V dropped 9 bases and J dropped 3; count of bases not matched to a gene: 4.

The chain carries TRBV10-2 and TRBJ1-1, with D hard to call. The CDR3 totals 14 residues. The germline gives CDR1 WSHSY, CDR2 SAAADI. The V end lost 0 bases, the J end lost 4 bases, and 9 bases lay between the germline ends. CDR3 protein: CASSESSGSTEAFF. CDR3 nucleotides: TGCGCCAGCAGTGAGTCGAGTGGGAGCACTGAAGCTTTCTTT.

V is TRBV29-1 and J is TRBJ2-1; 9 bases agree with TRBD2. The germline CDR1 and CDR2 sequences are SQVTM and ANQGSEA. The length of the CDR3 is 16 residues. V lost 6 bases to trimming and J lost 0 bases; unmatched junction nucleotides: 9. CDR3 region: CSVDLAGKRSYNEQFF. CDR3 sequence (DNA): TGCAGCGTCGACCTAGCGGGGAAACGCTCCTACAATGAGCAGTTCTTC.

The rearrangement links TRBV7-2 to TRBJ2-5; weak D call: TRBD2 (6 bases). Germline V gene data show CDR1 as SGHTA and CDR2 as FQGNSA. The CDR3 has 13 amino acids. The V end was cut by 4 bases, the J end by 1 base, with 7 bases between. CDR3 protein: CASSWDFQETQYF. CDR3 coding DNA: TGTGCCAGCAGCTGGGACTTCCAAGAGACCCAGTACTTC.

The chain has TRBV6-1 and TRBJ1-2; weak D call: TRBD1 (6 bases). This CDR3 comprises 13 residues. The germline CDR1 and CDR2 sequences are MNHNS and SASEGT. Trimming took off 5 bases at V and 3 bases at J, with 10 bases between the two ends. The CDR3 coding sequence is TGTGCCAGCAGTCAGGACAGCTACTATGGCTACACCTTC. Amino acids: CASSQDSYYGYTF.

This chain joins TRBV27 and TRBJ2-6; D may be TRBD2 (5 bases). Germline lookup yields CDR1 MNHEY and CDR2 SMNVEV (reference sequence). The CDR3 has 16 amino acids. V lost 5 bases to trimming and J lost 4 bases, with 15 bases between them. The CDR3 loop is CASSHRAPGGANVLTF. The DNA of the CDR3 is TGTGCCAGCAGTCACCGGGCCCCGGGAGGGGCCAACGTCCTGACTTTC. Drawing the rest from reference TRBV27 and TRBJ2-6, the complete variable domain is EAQVTQNPRYLITVTGKKLTVTCSQNMNHEYMSWYRQDPGLGLRQIYYSMNVEVTDKGDVPEGYKVSRKEKRNFPLILESPSPNQTSLYFCASSHRAPGGANVLTFGAGSRLTVL.

A single count supports this clone. The chain employs TRBV4-1 and TRBJ1-1; no firm D call. V was shortened by 1 base and J by 1 base, with 10 bases between the two germline ends. Germline CDR1 MGHRA, CDR2 YSYEKL. The CDR3 has 15 residues. Here the CDR3 reads CASSQANGKNTEAFF. CDR3 nucleotide sequence: TGCGCCAGCAGCCAAGCTAACGGGAAGAACACTGAAGCTTTCTTT.

The CDR3 nucleotides are TGTGCCAGCAGCCAACCAGACAGATCCGGGGAGCTGTTTTTT. Its translation: CASSQPDRSGELFF. The chain links TRBV4-2 to TRBJ2-2; D is possibly TRBD1 (5 bases). The CDR3 runs to 14 residues. The V end was cut by 2 bases, the J end by 6 bases, with 10 bases between. The germline V gene encodes CDR1 LGHNA and CDR2 YNFKEQ.

The gene calls are TRBV7-3 and TRBJ1-2; tentatively, D is TRBD1 (5 bases). The CDR3 totals 13 residues. Germline values: CDR1 SGHTA, CDR2 FQGTGA. V lost 1 base and J lost 7, with 10 bases in between. This chain's CDR3 is CASSLNGGVGYTF. CDR3 DNA: TGTGCCAGCAGCTTAAATGGGGGGGTTGGCTACACCTTC. Full variable domain (missing parts from reference TRBV7-3 and TRBJ1-2): GAGVSQTPSNKVTEKGKYVELRCDPISGHTALYWYRQSLGQGPEFLIYFQGTGAADDSGLPNDRFFAVRPEGSVSTLKIQRTERGDSAVYLCASSLNGGVGYTFGSGTRLTVV.

CDR3 amino acids: CASSLAGRGNSPLHF. DNA for the CDR3: TGTGCCAGCAGCTTAGCCGGCAGGGGTAATTCACCCCTCCACTTT. The V and J genes are TRBV7-2 and TRBJ1-6; D might be TRBD1 (6 bases). CDR1 SGHTA and CDR2 FQGNSA come from the germline V gene. The germline V and J ends were trimmed by 0 bases and 6 bases, with 9 bases remaining between them. The CDR3 length is 15 residues.

V and J are TRBV5-6 and TRBJ2-5; D is perhaps TRBD1 (5 bases). The CDR3 totals 14 residues. Trimming removed 1 base at V and 5 bases at J, with 12 bases between. Germline CDR1 SGHDT, CDR2 YYEEEE. The DNA of the CDR3 is TGTGCCAGCAGCTTGAAGGGGCAGTCGGAGACCCAGTACTTC. This codes for CASSLKGQSETQYF.

This chain links TRBV6-6 with TRBJ2-1; D is unresolved. The CDR3 contains 13 residues. V lost 11 bases to trimming and J lost 4 bases, with 15 bases between them. Germline-derived CDR1 and CDR2 are MNHNY and SVGAGI (reference sequence). CDR3 nucleotide sequence: TGTGCCGGGTCCCGTACAGAGTACAATGAGCAGTTCTTC. This translates into CAGSRTEYNEQFF.

The V and J genes are TRBV15 and TRBJ2-3; the D gene is possibly TRBD2 (5 bases). V was cut by 3 bases and J by 6 bases, with 13 bases left in between. There are 14 residues in the CDR3. Germline assignment: CDR1 LNHNV and CDR2 YYDKDF (reference sequence). In nucleotides, the CDR3 is TGTGCCACCAGCAGGCAACTAGGTCCCGATACGCAGTATTTT. This codes for CATSRQLGPDTQYF.